What follows are 28 T cell receptor beta chains derived from one specimen sequenced in a study of blood T cell repertoires in COVID-19. TCRdb keeps only in-frame clones here, not all; method: immunoSEQ multiplex PCR. The sample has roughly 64,000 clones, 65% to 90% seen once. Sequenced input: peripheral blood. These receptors were obtained from a middle-aged man with acute or convalescent COVID-19.

The genes are TRBV5-1 and TRBJ1-2; 9 positions agree with TRBD1. Germline loops: CDR1 SGHRS, CDR2 YFSETQ. The CDR3 covers 14 residues. Trimming at V came to 5 bases and at J to 6 bases, leaving 8 bases not matched to a gene. The CDR3 region has the DNA TGCGCCAGCAGTCCTCGCACAGGGGGCGATGGCTACACCTTC. Translating it yields CASSPRTGGDGYTF.

This chain links TRBV5-4 with TRBJ1-3, with D unresolved. The V gene lost 2 bases and the J gene lost 4 bases, with 13 bases spanning the gap. Germline lookup yields CDR1 SGHNT and CDR2 YYREEE (reference sequence). CDR3 length: 15 residues. In nucleotides, the CDR3 is TGTGCCAGCAGCTTTGCCGGGAAGCCGGGAAACACCATATATTTT. It yields the protein CASSFAGKPGNTIYF. The full variable domain, completed using reference TRBV5-4 and TRBJ1-3, is ETGVTQSPTHLIKTRGQQVTLRCSSQSGHNTVSWYQQALGQGPQFIFQYYREEENGRGNFPPRFSGLQFPNYSSELNVNALELDDSALYLCASSFAGKPGNTIYFGEGSWLTVV.

The chain is built from TRBV7-9 and TRBJ2-7; 7 bases fit TRBD2. The J segment lost 5 bases and the V segment lost 4 bases, leaving 14 bases of the junction unmatched. The germline gives CDR1 SEHNR, CDR2 FQNEAQ (reference sequence). CDR3 length equals 16 residues. CDR3 residues: CASSYYLTSRANEQYF. CDR3 bases: TGTGCCAGCAGCTACTACCTGACTAGCCGGGCGAACGAGCAGTACTTC.

V is TRBV18 and J is TRBJ2-5; D not certain. Per the germline V gene, CDR1 is KGHSH and CDR2 is LQKENI. The CDR3 has 13 residues. The V and J ends lost 0 bases and 2 bases respectively, with 4 bases between them. CDR3 coding DNA: TGTGCCAGCTCACCACCCCAACAAGAGACCCAGTACTTC. Protein sequence: CASSPPQQETQYF.

This chain links TRBV5-1 with TRBJ2-7, with TRBD2 matching 9 bases. Per germline, CDR1 SGHRS and CDR2 YFSETQ. The CDR3 covers 15 residues. Trimming took 5 bases from V and 5 from J; bases not matched to a gene: 11. CDR3 region: CASREAGTSFNEQYF. The CDR3 region has the DNA TGCGCCAGCAGAGAAGCCGGGACTAGCTTCAACGAGCAGTACTTC.

The V call is TRBV6-5, the J call TRBJ2-1, with a possible D match to TRBD1 (6 bases). The CDR3 sequence is 12 residues long. Germline V gene data show CDR1 as MNHEY and CDR2 as SVGAGI. V was trimmed by 5 bases and J by 7 bases, leaving 9 bases between them. CDR3 DNA: TGTGCCAGCAGTCCCGGACAGAATGAGCAGTTCTTC. It translates to CASSPGQNEQFF.

V gene TRBV5-4 combines with J gene TRBJ2-3; weak D call: TRBD2 (5 bases). V lost 4 bases and J lost 4, with 13 bases in between. This CDR3 has 14 residues. Germline values: CDR1 SGHNT, CDR2 YYREEE (reference sequence). This CDR3 is CASSRKDGADTQYF. As DNA, the CDR3 is TGTGCCAGCAGCAGAAAAGACGGGGCAGATACGCAGTATTTT.

The chain couples TRBV24-1 to TRBJ1-2; 10 nucleotides match TRBD1. The CDR3 is 15 amino acids. The junction had 3 bases not matched to a gene; V was cut back by 2 bases and J by 4 bases. CDR1 is KGHDR, CDR2 SFDVKD, per germline. The CDR3 DNA sequence: TGTGCCACCAGTGATTCGCGGGACAGGGGCTATGGCTACACCTTC. It is translated as CATSDSRDRGYGYTF.

The chain joins TRBV6-6 to TRBJ2-7; D remains ambiguous. The germline gives CDR1 MNHNY, CDR2 SVGAGI (reference sequence). Trimming took off 6 bases at V and 12 bases at J, with 15 bases between the two ends. This CDR3 has 11 residues. Here the CDR3 reads CASSQVPYTYF. The DNA of the CDR3 is TGTGCCAGCAGCCAGGTACCTTATACGTACTTC.

This clone was detected once. The chain carries TRBV9 and TRBJ1-3; D is possibly TRBD1 (6 bases). V was cut by 6 bases and J by 3 bases, with 10 bases left in between. The CDR3 totals 13 residues. Germline CDR1 reads SGDLS; CDR2 reads YYNGEE. CDR3 in amino acids: CASNPGVGNTIYF. The CDR3 DNA sequence: TGTGCCAGCAACCCAGGGGTTGGAAACACCATATATTTT.

J is TRBJ1-2 and V is TRBV18, with TRBD1 matching 7 bases. J was trimmed by 5 bases and V by 2 bases; bases with no gene match: 5. This CDR3 is 14 amino acids long. Germline CDR1 KGHSH, CDR2 LQKENI. CDR3: CASSPETGKYGYTF. The DNA for the CDR3 is TGTGCCAGCTCACCAGAGACAGGGAAATATGGCTACACCTTC.

V is TRBV4-1 and J is TRBJ1-5; 7 bases are shared with TRBD1. The CDR3 runs to 15 residues. Germline loops: CDR1 MGHRA, CDR2 YSYEKL. V dropped 3 bases and J dropped 7; count of bases not matched to a gene: 9. In nucleotides, the CDR3 is TGCGCCAGCAGCCAGGTGGACAGGCTCCCGCAGCCCCAGCATTTT. Translation gives CASSQVDRLPQPQHF.

The CDR3 region is CASSLGLAGAYEQYF. CDR3 DNA: TGTGCCAGCAGCCTAGGACTAGCGGGGGCCTACGAGCAGTACTTC. This rearrangement joins TRBV4-2 to TRBJ2-7; 13 bases fit TRBD2. J was trimmed by 2 bases and V by 4 bases; bases with no gene match: 2. Germline values: CDR1 LGHNA, CDR2 YNFKEQ. This CDR3 spans 15 amino acids.

The chain combines TRBV10-3 with TRBJ1-4; tentative D call: TRBD1 (5 bases). V was clipped by 5 bases and J by 10 bases, with 17 bases between them. The CDR3 has 14 residues. Germline V gene data show CDR1 as ENHRY and CDR2 as SYGVKD. The CDR3 loop reads CAISREQGGGKLFF. CDR3 coding DNA: TGTGCCATCAGTAGGGAGCAGGGCGGGGGAAAACTGTTTTTT.

The CDR3 loop is CATSFLNTYNEQFF. CDR3 nucleotide sequence: TGTGCCACCAGCTTCCTCAACACCTACAATGAGCAGTTCTTC. This chain uses TRBV15 with TRBJ2-1; D gene uncertain. CDR3 length: 14 residues. V lost 5 bases, J lost 2 bases, and 10 bases lay in between. Looked up from germline, CDR1 is LNHNV and CDR2 is YYDKDF (reference sequence).

The J gene is TRBJ1-1, the V gene TRBV12-5, with D possibly matching TRBD1 (5 bases). The CDR3 contains 14 residues. Trimming cost V 7 bases and J 5 bases, with 17 bases left between them. In germline, CDR1 is LGHNT, CDR2 FRNRAP. CDR3 DNA sequence: TGTGCTAGTGCTACCCGGGGGGTTTTGACTGAAGCTTTCTTT. As protein: CASATRGVLTEAFF.

The chain joins TRBV29-1 to TRBJ1-4; the D is unclear. The V gene's germline CDR1 is SQVTM and CDR2 ANQGSEA. The CDR3 spans 11 residues. V lost 7 bases and J 8 bases, leaving 11 bases between the germline ends. The CDR3 loop reads CSGAGAEKLFF. The CDR3 DNA reads TGCAGCGGAGCGGGTGCCGAAAAACTGTTTTTT.

The chain is built from TRBV12-3 or TRBV12-4 and TRBJ1-1; D ambiguous. The CDR3 contains 13 residues. Trimming removed 7 bases from V and 1 base from J, with 10 bases in between. CDR3 region: CASNFQANTEAFF. Here the CDR3 DNA reads TGTGCCAGCAATTTTCAGGCGAACACTGAAGCTTTCTTT.

The chain uses TRBV6-5 and TRBJ1-1; D is possibly TRBD1 (5 bases). This CDR3 comprises 14 residues. The germline V gene encodes CDR1 MNHEY and CDR2 SVGAGI. V was trimmed by 1 base and J by 7 bases, leaving 13 bases between them. The CDR3, as DNA: TGTGCCAGCAGTTACTTTGGGGGGAGTGATGAAGCTTTCTTT. This sequence encodes CASSYFGGSDEAFF.

The chain links TRBV30 to TRBJ1-2; D is possibly TRBD1 (6 bases). V was cut by 7 bases and J by 5 bases, with 14 bases left in between. CDR3 length: 12 residues. CDR1 GTSNPN and CDR2 SVGIG come from the germline V gene (reference sequence). In DNA, the CDR3 is TGTGCCTTCACTACAGGGCTTTATGGCTACACCTTC. Residues: CAFTTGLYGYTF.

The CDR3 nucleotides are TGCGCCAGCAGCCCCGGTCCAAACTATGGCTACACCTTC. Its translation: CASSPGPNYGYTF. J is TRBJ1-2 and V is TRBV5-1; D gene unclear. The CDR3 has 13 residues. CDR1 SGHRS and CDR2 YFSETQ come from the germline V gene. V lost 4 bases and J 2 bases, leaving 9 bases between the germline ends.

The rearrangement uses TRBV19 and TRBJ1-2; 8 bases map to TRBD1. Germline lookup yields CDR1 LNHDA and CDR2 SQIVND (reference sequence). The CDR3 covers 15 residues. V lost 6 bases, J lost 5 bases, and 11 bases stayed unmatched. CDR3 sequence: CASSRYGQGGYGYTF. As DNA, the CDR3 is TGTGCCAGTAGCAGATACGGACAGGGAGGATATGGCTACACCTTC.

The rearrangement joins TRBV19 to TRBJ1-2; TRBD1 might be the D (6 bases). This CDR3 spans 20 amino acids. V lost 5 bases to trimming and J lost 3 bases, with 31 bases between them. CDR1 is LNHDA and CDR2 is SQIVND in the germline V gene (reference sequence). The CDR3 loop is CASSGVTIGQRGRSDYGYTF. The CDR3 coding sequence is TGTGCCAGTAGTGGGGTCACCATAGGACAGAGGGGTCGAAGTGACTATGGCTACACCTTC. Full variable domain (outside the CDR3, taken from reference TRBV19 and TRBJ1-2): DGGITQSPKYLFRKEGQNVTLSCEQNLNHDAMYWYRQDPGQGLRLIYYSQIVNDFQKGDIAEGYSVSREKKESFPLTVTSAQKNPTAFYLCASSGVTIGQRGRSDYGYTFGSGTRLTVV.

J is TRBJ1-1 and V is TRBV30; 8 bases fit TRBD1. This CDR3 spans 13 amino acids. Per the germline V gene, CDR1 is GTSNPN and CDR2 is SVGIG (reference sequence). Written as DNA, the CDR3 is TGTGCTAGGAGTCGGGACAGGAATTCTGAAGCTTTCTTT. It specifies CARSRDRNSEAFF.

This chain joins TRBV2 and TRBJ2-7; TRBD2 might be the D (5 bases). The CDR3 contains 12 residues. CDR1 SNHLY and CDR2 FYNNEI come from the germline V gene. The V and J ends lost 7 bases and 3 bases respectively, with 10 bases between them. The CDR3 DNA reads TGTGCCAGCACGAGGGAGATCTACGAGCAGTACTTC. This sequence encodes CASTREIYEQYF. The variable domain in full, with the rest retrieved from reference TRBV2 and TRBJ2-7, is EPEVTQTPSHQVTQMGQEVILRCVPISNHLYFYWYRQILGQKVEFLVSFYNNEISEKSEIFDDQFSVERPDGSNFTLKIRSTKLEDSAMYFCASTREIYEQYFGPGTRLTVT.

In its sample, this clone was seen a few times. The chain recombines TRBV2 with TRBJ2-7; D perhaps matches TRBD1 (5 bases). Germline V gene data show CDR1 as SNHLY and CDR2 as FYNNEI. Trimming removed 6 bases from V and 5 bases from J, with 20 bases in between. The CDR3 is made up of 15 amino acids. This CDR3 reads CASRKGSGQGNEQYF. CDR3 in DNA: TGTGCCAGCAGAAAGGGCTCTGGGCAGGGCAACGAGCAGTACTTC.

The chain couples TRBV3-1 (or the pseudogene TRBV3-2) to TRBJ2-1, with D possibly TRBD2 on 5 matching bases. The CDR3 is 16 residues long. V was shortened by 0 bases and J by 12 bases, with 21 bases between the two germline ends. Looked up from germline, CDR1 is LGHDT and CDR2 is YNNKEL (reference sequence). The DNA of the CDR3 is TGTGCCAGCAGCCAAGAGTCGGGTGCAAGTGGGGAGAGGCAGTTCTTC. It codes for CASSQESGASGERQFF.

The chain joins TRBV30 to TRBJ1-1; D is possibly TRBD1 (6 bases). The V gene's germline CDR1 is GTSNPN and CDR2 SVGIG (reference sequence). This CDR3 spans 13 amino acids. Trimming removed 7 bases from V and 8 bases from J, with 20 bases in between. The CDR3 reads CAFQQGRKGEAFF. The CDR3 DNA follows: TGTGCCTTTCAACAGGGTCGCAAGGGGGAAGCTTTCTTT.